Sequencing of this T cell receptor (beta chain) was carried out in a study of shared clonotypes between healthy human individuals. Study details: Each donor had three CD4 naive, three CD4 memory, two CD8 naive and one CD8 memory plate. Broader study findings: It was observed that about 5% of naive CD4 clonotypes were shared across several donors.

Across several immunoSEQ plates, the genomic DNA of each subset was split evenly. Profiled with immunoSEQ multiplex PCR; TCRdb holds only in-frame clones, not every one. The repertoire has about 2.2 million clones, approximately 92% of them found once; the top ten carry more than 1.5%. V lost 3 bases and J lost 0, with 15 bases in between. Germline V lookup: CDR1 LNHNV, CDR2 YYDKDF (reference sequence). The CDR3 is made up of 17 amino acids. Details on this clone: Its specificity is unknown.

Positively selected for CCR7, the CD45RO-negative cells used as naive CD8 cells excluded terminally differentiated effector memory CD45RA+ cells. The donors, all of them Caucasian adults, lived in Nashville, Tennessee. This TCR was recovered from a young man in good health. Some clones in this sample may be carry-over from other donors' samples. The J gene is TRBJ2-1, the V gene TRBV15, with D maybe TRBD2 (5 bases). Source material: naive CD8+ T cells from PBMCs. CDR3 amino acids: CATSREKRLSSYNEQFF. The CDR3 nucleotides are TGTGCCACCAGCAGGGAAAAGCGGCTAAGCTCCTACAATGAGCAGTTCTTC.